Sequencing of this TCR beta chain was carried out in a study of cytomegalovirus exposure and HLA in healthy donors. Study findings and constraints: In an earlier analysis, about 87% or about 30%: the productive usage of most TCR beta V segments. TCR beta V- and J-gene trimming, according to a later analysis, was linked to a missense DCLRE1C variant. Among TCR beta chains of equal frequency, HLA-associated ones were more clonally expanded in a later analysis.

The PCR made use of 60 Vbeta and 13 Jbeta primers. Assay: immunoSEQ multiplex PCR; the TCRdb copy retains only in-frame clones and omits some. The table lists about 150,000 clones, 65% to 85% of them singletons. The CDR3 contains 14 residues. CDR1 and CDR2 from the germline V gene are SGHTA and FQGTGA. With 2 bases removed from V and 2 bases from J, the gap between germline ends came to 9 bases. On this clone: Antigen unknown.

The sequencing sample was made of PBMCs. The gene calls are TRBV7-3 and TRBJ1-1; tentative D call: TRBD1 (6 bases). The TCR originated in a man in his late teens or twenties in good health and CMV-seronegative. The CDR3 DNA sequence: TGTGCCAGCAGCTTACAGGGGATCAACACTGAAGCTTTCTTT. Protein product: CASSLQGINTEAFF.